The entry that follows covers one T cell receptor (beta chain) sequence. This specimen belongs to a study of blood T cell repertoires in COVID-19. Study-level information: Samples of COVID-19 (acute and convalescent) were obtained from the United States, Italy and Spain. PBMCs, B-cell-depleted T cells, or T cells provided the cDNA or gDNA that made up the material.

The CDR3 sequence is 17 residues long. Germline V gene data show CDR1 as MGHRA and CDR2 as YSYEKL. The ends lost 6 bases at V and 0 bases at J; junction bases unmatched: 10. The table came from immunoSEQ multiplex PCR; TCRdb's copy has only in-frame clones and leaves some out. The sample gives about 100,000 clones, around 84% of which show up once; 20% to 30% is in the top ten. This clonotype was sampled from a man aged 55 to 69 with acute or convalescent COVID-19. The chain uses TRBV4-1 and TRBJ2-3, with 9 nucleotides matching TRBD1. The specimen sequenced was peripheral blood. This chain's CDR3 is CASRLQGAAASTDTQYF. The CDR3 nucleotides read TGCGCCAGCAGACTACAGGGGGCGGCCGCTAGCACAGATACGCAGTATTTT.